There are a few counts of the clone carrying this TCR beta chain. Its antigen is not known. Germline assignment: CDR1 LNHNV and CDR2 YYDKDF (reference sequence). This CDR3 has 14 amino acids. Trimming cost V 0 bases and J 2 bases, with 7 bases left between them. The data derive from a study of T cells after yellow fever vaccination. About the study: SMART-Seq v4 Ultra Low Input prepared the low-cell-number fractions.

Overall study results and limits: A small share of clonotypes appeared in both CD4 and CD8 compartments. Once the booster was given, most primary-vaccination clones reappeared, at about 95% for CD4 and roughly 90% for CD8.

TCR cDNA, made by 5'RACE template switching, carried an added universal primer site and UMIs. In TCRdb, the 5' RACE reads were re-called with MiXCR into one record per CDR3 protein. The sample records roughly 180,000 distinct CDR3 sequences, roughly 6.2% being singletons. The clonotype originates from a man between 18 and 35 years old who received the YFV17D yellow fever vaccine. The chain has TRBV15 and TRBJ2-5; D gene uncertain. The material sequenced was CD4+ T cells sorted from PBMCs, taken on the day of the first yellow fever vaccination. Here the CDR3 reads CATSRDPVQETQYF. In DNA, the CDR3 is TGTGCCACCAGCAGAGATCCAGTACAAGAGACCCAGTACTTC.